Listed below are T cell receptor beta chains from one sample, sequenced in a study of blood T cell repertoires in COVID-19. Clones were read by immunoSEQ multiplex PCR, and TCRdb kept only the in-frame ones, dropping some. The table lists 200,000 to 250,000 clones, just over 90% of them singletons. The sample was peripheral blood. The receptors shown here come from a man aged 25-40 years with acute or convalescent COVID-19. The CDR3 runs from the conserved cysteine through the conserved F or W. D genes are given only for firm matches.

>TRBV4-1|TRBJ2-2|.
CASSRQENTGELFF
>TRBV7-6|TRBJ2-7|.
CASSVSGVSSYEQYF
>TRBV11-2|TRBJ1-6|.
CASSFVQKDSPLHF
>TRBV5-1|TRBJ2-5|.
CASSLLWSETQYF
>TRBV5-6|TRBJ2-1|TRBD1
CASSLPGQDDNEQFF
>TRBV3-1/TRBV3-2|TRBJ2-7|.
CASSRNGGQRSEQYF
>TRBV19|TRBJ2-3|TRBD1
CASSIPGQGADTQYF
>TRBV7-6|TRBJ2-3|.
CASSWLGSGADTQYF
>TRBV4-1|TRBJ1-1|.
CASSGGMMNTEAFF
>TRBV28|TRBJ1-1|TRBD1
CASSKQGAPSEAFF
>TRBV6-5|TRBJ2-2|.
CASSLVAFSTGELFF
>TRBV11-3|TRBJ2-1|TRBD2
CASSLVAGSYNEQFF
>TRBV27|TRBJ1-4|.
CASSLRGDWGKLFF
>TRBV12-3/TRBV12-4|TRBJ2-2|.
CASSQWELFF
>TRBV16|TRBJ2-7|TRBD2
CASFRTSGAPSYEQYF
>TRBV30|TRBJ2-6|TRBD2
CAWSQGTSGRAYPGANVLTF
>TRBV6-6|TRBJ2-1|.
CASMGLVYNEQFF
>TRBV12-3/TRBV12-4|TRBJ2-7|.
CASSLKEAGMYF
>TRBV5-1|TRBJ2-5|TRBD2
CASSMTSGYQETQYF
>TRBV4-2|TRBJ2-3|.
CASSRTRSSTDTQYF
>TRBV19|TRBJ2-1|TRBD2
CASTRTSGPYEQFF
>TRBV28|TRBJ1-3|.
CASSPPRGAGGNTIYF
>TRBV5-5|TRBJ2-2|TRBD2
CASSLRLAAAAGELFF
>TRBV10-1|TRBJ2-1|TRBD2
CASSRTSGSNEQFF
>TRBV5-1|TRBJ2-1|TRBD2
CASFGLAGVNYNEQFF
>TRBV19|TRBJ2-1|TRBD2
CASSIERGGLYNEQFF
>TRBV10-1|TRBJ1-1|.
CASSNGGAGNTEAFF
>TRBV10-2|TRBJ1-2|TRBD1
CASSLQGLGYGYTF
>TRBV3-1/TRBV3-2|TRBJ1-6|.
CASSQGPGNSPLHF
>TRBV28|TRBJ1-5|.
CASSPKFNQPQHF
>TRBV12-3/TRBV12-4|TRBJ1-2|.
CASSLSGSYTF
>TRBV7-9|TRBJ1-6|.
CASSFSFQGHRGSPLHF
>TRBV2|TRBJ1-5|.
CASGAEVQPQHF
>TRBV5-1|TRBJ2-2|TRBD2
CASTQLGGDTGELFF
>TRBV7-9|TRBJ1-1|TRBD1
CASSLEGQGIQAFF
>TRBV29-1|TRBJ1-4|.
CSGSLVGGKLFF
>TRBV28|TRBJ2-7|.
CASRGILSKREDEQYF
>TRBV30|TRBJ1-2|.
CAWSGSVGNYGYTF
>TRBV7-3|TRBJ2-1|TRBD2
CASSQRGLAGDGSYNEQFF
>TRBV5-1|TRBJ1-1|TRBD1
CASSHGLVGGGSEAFF
>TRBV3-1/TRBV3-2|TRBJ2-5|TRBD1
CASSQDPKDRYDQETQYF
>TRBV27|TRBJ2-2|.
CASSFGSGELFF
>TRBV30|TRBJ1-1|.
CAWETVNTEAFF
>TRBV5-5|TRBJ2-2|.
CASSFFVGGDANTGELFF
>TRBV3-1/TRBV3-2|TRBJ2-3|.
CASSQGPNTQGGTQYF
>TRBV5-8|TRBJ1-1|.
CASRPTHRTDLFEAFF
>TRBV6-5|TRBJ2-1|TRBD1
CASSLTGGGINEQFF
>TRBV18|TRBJ2-1|.
CASSPLLIGGAGEQFF
>TRBV14|TRBJ1-2|TRBD1
CASSQEQGAYLGYGYTF
>TRBV18|TRBJ2-5|.
CASSPASSEQETQYF
>TRBV30|TRBJ1-5|.
CAWSVGDFSNQPQHF
>TRBV3-1/TRBV3-2|TRBJ2-3|TRBD2
CASSQGPGTTNTQYF
>TRBV19|TRBJ1-2|.
CASNSNYGYTF
>TRBV5-1|TRBJ1-1|.
CASSLGQGTMNTEAFF